Reported below is one T cell receptor beta chain. The entry originates in a study of blood T cell repertoires in COVID-19. Study as a whole: The cDNA or gDNA used as material had been derived from T cells, B-cell-depleted T cells, or PBMCs.

The authors' processing: Amplifying reference gene primers gave estimates of nucleated cell counts. The data were produced by immunoSEQ multiplex PCR, yet TCRdb's version contains in-frame clones alone and is incomplete. V and J calls and clone size are copied from that table; D and trimming were computed from the DNA. The sample lists about 80,000 clones; roughly 78% were seen once. The CDR3 is 17 amino acids. Per the germline V gene, CDR1 is KGHSH and CDR2 is LQKENI. V was pared by 6 bases and J by 1 base, with 19 bases between. This sequence was found in a man in his sixties with acute or convalescent COVID-19. V gene TRBV18 combines with J gene TRBJ1-3; a weak D match, TRBD1 (5 bases). Sequences were obtained from peripheral blood. The CDR3 sequence: CASSPETGSRSGNTIYF. DNA for the CDR3: TGTGCCAGCTCTCCTGAAACAGGTTCCCGTTCTGGAAACACCATATATTTT.